This T cell receptor (beta chain) was captured in a study of memory CD4+ T cells and cytomegalovirus serostatus. Whole-study results and caveats: CMV serostatus prediction reached median AUC approximately 0.95, or 0.91 with US-trained model. Each of approximately 73 CMV-associated TCRbeta sequences occurred in one to five individuals.

Per the original data handling: Out-of-frame sequences were removed, leaving around 2.2 million distinct TCRbeta sequences. The table came from immunoSEQ multiplex PCR; TCRdb's copy has only in-frame clones and leaves some out. The V and J calls and clone size come from that table; D and trimming were worked out from the DNA. The sample contains 80,000 to 100,000 clones, around 80% of which appear only once. Single viable CD3+CD4+CD8-CD45RO+ cells were sorted as the memory CD4+ T cells. Donors' CMV status reflects serum IgG against pp150, pp28, p38, p52. A note on this clone: What it binds is unknown.

The ends lost 1 base at V and 4 bases at J; junction bases unmatched: 10. In germline, CDR1 is SGHRS, CDR2 YFSETQ. The CDR3 has 16 amino acids. Specimen: memory CD4+ T cells from blood. The TCR sequence derives from an adult in good health and CMV-seropositive. The chain couples TRBV5-1 to TRBJ2-5; 7 bases map to TRBD2. The CDR3 region has the DNA TGCGCCAGCAGCTTGTTGGGATATTCTAGCGGAGAGACCCAGTACTTC. Translated, it gives CASSLLGYSSGETQYF.